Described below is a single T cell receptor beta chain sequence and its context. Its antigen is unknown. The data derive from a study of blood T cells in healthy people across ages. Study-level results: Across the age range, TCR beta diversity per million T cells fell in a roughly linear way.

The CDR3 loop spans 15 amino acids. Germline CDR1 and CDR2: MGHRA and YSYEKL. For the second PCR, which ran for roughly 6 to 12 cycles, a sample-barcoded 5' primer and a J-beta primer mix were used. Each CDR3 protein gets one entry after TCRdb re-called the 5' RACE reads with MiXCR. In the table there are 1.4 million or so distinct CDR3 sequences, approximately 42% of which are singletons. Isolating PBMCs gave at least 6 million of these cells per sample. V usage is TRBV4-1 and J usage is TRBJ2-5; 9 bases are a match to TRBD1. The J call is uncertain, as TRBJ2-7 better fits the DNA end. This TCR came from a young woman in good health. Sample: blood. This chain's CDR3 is CASSRHGTGINEQYF. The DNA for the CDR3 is TGCGCCAGCAGCCGACACGGGACAGGGATCAACGAGCAGTACTTC.